What follows are 10 T cell receptor beta chains derived from one specimen sequenced in a study of T cell changes during pregnancy in multiple sclerosis. Assay: immunoSEQ multiplex PCR; the TCRdb copy retains only in-frame clones and omits some. Among tens of thousands of clones listed, about 88% were seen once. The input for sequencing was CD4+ T cells from peripheral blood mononuclear cells, taken in the first trimester of pregnancy. The receptors shown here come from a female donor with multiple sclerosis, enrolled in a pregnancy study.

The rearrangement joins TRBV7-2 to TRBJ1-1, with D maybe TRBD1 (5 bases). The CDR3 length is 13 residues. The V gene's germline CDR1 is SGHTA and CDR2 FQGNSA. V was clipped by 8 bases and J by 6 bases, with 16 bases between them. This chain's CDR3 is CASQFTGVSEAFF. The CDR3 coding sequence is TGTGCCAGCCAGTTCACAGGCGTCTCTGAAGCTTTCTTT.

The gene calls are TRBV5-1 and TRBJ2-7; maybe TRBD2 (5 bases). The CDR3 is 15 residues long. Germline CDR1 and CDR2: SGHRS and YFSETQ. The V gene lost 4 bases and the J gene lost 0 bases, with 14 bases spanning the gap. The chain's CDR3 is CASSPPSSSSYEQYF. Here the CDR3 DNA reads TGCGCCAGCAGCCCTCCTAGCTCGAGCTCCTACGAGCAGTACTTC.

The chain joins TRBV7-9 to TRBJ2-2; the match to TRBD1 covers 7 bases. The CDR3 is made up of 14 amino acids. The germline V gene encodes CDR1 SEHNR and CDR2 FQNEAQ (reference sequence). V dropped 2 bases and J dropped 7; count of bases not matched to a gene: 4. CDR3 nucleotide sequence: TGTGCCAGCAGCTTATCAGGGGGTCACGGGGAGCTGTTTTTT. Translating gives CASSLSGGHGELFF.

The chain combines TRBV2 with TRBJ1-1; D possibly corresponds to TRBD1 (5 bases). The CDR3 covers 13 residues. Per the germline V gene, CDR1 is SNHLY and CDR2 is FYNNEI. Trimming cost V 4 bases and J 5 bases, with 11 bases left between them. DNA for the CDR3: TGTGCCAGCAGTGGGGCAGGGAATACTGAAGCTTTCTTT. Translation gives CASSGAGNTEAFF.

DNA for the CDR3: TGTGCCAGCTCAACGGGACACCACTCTGGAAACACCATATATTTT. Protein product: CASSTGHHSGNTIYF. J is TRBJ1-3 and V is TRBV18; the D gene is possibly TRBD1 (6 bases). Trimming cost V 5 bases and J 0 bases, with 11 bases left between them. The CDR3 covers 15 residues. Germline values: CDR1 KGHSH, CDR2 LQKENI. Supplemented by reference TRBV18 and TRBJ1-3, the full variable domain reads NAGVMQNPRHLVRRRGQEARLRCSPMKGHSHVYWYRQLPEEGLKFMVYLQKENIIDESGMPKERFSAEFPKEGPSILRIQQVVRGDSAAYFCASSTGHHSGNTIYFGEGSWLTVV.

The J gene is TRBJ2-3, the V gene TRBV7-9, with D possibly TRBD2 on 5 matching bases. CDR1 and CDR2 from the germline V gene are SEHNR and FQNEAQ (reference sequence). This CDR3 comprises 12 residues. The ends were cut back, 3 bases at V and 5 bases at J, with 6 bases in the middle. The CDR3 region has the DNA TGTGCCAGCAGCTTTGGAGGAGATACGCAGTATTTT. This gives the protein CASSFGGDTQYF.

This chain connects TRBV7-3 to TRBJ2-3; TRBD2 aligns across 7 bases. CDR3 length equals 13 residues. Germline trimming cut 4 bases from V and 3 bases from J; bases unmatched to any gene: 1. The germline V gene has CDR1 SGHTA and CDR2 FQGTGA. The CDR3 bases are TGTGCCAGCAGCTGGGGGGGGACAGATACGCAGTATTTT. It yields the protein CASSWGGTDTQYF.

The V and J genes are TRBV13 and TRBJ2-3; D is possibly TRBD2 (5 bases). The germline V and J ends were trimmed by 5 bases and 4 bases, with 19 bases remaining between them. Germline CDR1 PRHDT, CDR2 FYEKMQ (reference sequence). CDR3 length: 16 residues. Here the CDR3 reads CASSESPGFGADTQYF. For the CDR3, the DNA is TGTGCCAGCAGCGAAAGCCCGGGGTTCGGGGCAGATACGCAGTATTTT.

V is TRBV7-9 and J is TRBJ1-3; D uncertain. This CDR3 has 13 residues. CDR1 is SEHNR and CDR2 is FQNEAQ in the germline V gene (reference sequence). Trimming pared 8 bases from V and 4 bases from J, leaving 12 bases between. CDR3: CASAGNQGNTIYF. CDR3 bases: TGTGCCAGCGCGGGGAACCAAGGAAACACCATATATTTT.

The J gene is TRBJ2-2, the V gene TRBV7-9; D is perhaps TRBD2 (7 bases). Trimming took 10 bases from V and 6 from J, leaving 12 bases between them. Germline-derived CDR1 and CDR2 are SEHNR and FQNEAQ (reference sequence). The CDR3 is made up of 12 amino acids. CDR3 region: CANRGGPGELFF. CDR3 DNA sequence: TGTGCCAATAGGGGGGGGCCCGGGGAGCTGTTTTTT.